Each of the 25 T cell receptor beta chains below was sequenced from the same sample in a study of early T cells in non-severe SARS-CoV-2 infection. TCRdb reprocessed the 5' RACE reads via MiXCR and lists one record per CDR3 protein. The top ten clones hold 6.5% of a sample with about 50,000 distinct CDR3 sequences, over 9.5% of them seen once. Sequencing was carried out using whole blood. The source of these receptors is an adult who was a healthcare worker with PCR-confirmed SARS-CoV-2 infection or an uninfected control (not recorded which).

This clonotype was counted between two and nine times. The rearrangement links TRBV4-3 to TRBJ1-3; no definite D call. This CDR3 is built from 19 residues. Germline CDR1 reads LGHNA; CDR2 reads YSLEER. Trimming pared 0 bases from V and 2 bases from J, leaving 20 bases between. The CDR3 loop is CASSQDLRSPGITGNTIYF. The CDR3 DNA reads as TGCGCCAGCAGCCAAGATCTGAGATCGCCGGGCATAACTGGAAACACCATATATTTT.

This clonotype was detected ten times or more. The V and J genes are TRBV12-3 or TRBV12-4 and TRBJ2-3, with TRBD2 identical over 8 bases. V was clipped by 3 bases and J by 1 base; unmatched bases: 3. The CDR3 extends over 15 amino acids. The DNA of the CDR3 is TGTGCCAGCAGTTTGCGGGGACTAGGCACAGATACGCAGTATTTT. Encoded protein: CASSLRGLGTDTQYF.

The V and J genes are TRBV20-1 and TRBJ2-3; D is unresolved. This CDR3 has 13 amino acids. CDR1 and CDR2 (germline): DFQATT, SNEGSKA (reference sequence). Deletions cut 6 bases from V and 3 bases from J, with 13 bases between. The CDR3 loop reads CSARYSLTDTQYF. CDR3 nucleotides: TGCAGTGCCCGGTACAGTCTGACAGATACGCAGTATTTT.

The chain employs TRBV7-8 and TRBJ2-7, with TRBD1 as a possible D gene (6 bases). V shed 5 bases and J shed 4 bases, with 18 bases lying between them. CDR1 SGHVS and CDR2 FQNEAQ come from the germline V gene. CDR3 size: 15 residues. CDR3 loop: CASSPWTAYLYEQYF. CDR3 nucleotides: TGTGCCAGCAGCCCCTGGACAGCTTACCTTTACGAGCAGTACTTC. Based on the CDR3 plus reference TRBV7-8 and TRBJ2-7, the full variable domain is GAGVSQSPRYKVAKRGQDVALRCDPISGHVSLFWYQQALGQGPEFLTYFQNEAQLDKSGLPSDRFFAERPEGSVSTLKIQRTQQEDSAVYLCASSPWTAYLYEQYFGPGTRLTVT.

This clonotype was recorded many times. This rearrangement joins TRBV20-1 to TRBJ2-3; 7 positions agree with TRBD2. V dropped 4 bases and J dropped 4; count of bases not matched to a gene: 8. Germline V CDR1 and CDR2: DFQATT, SNEGSKA (reference sequence). There are 14 residues in the CDR3. The chain's CDR3 is CSATLGLVADTQYF. The CDR3 nucleotides read TGCAGTGCTACCCTCGGACTAGTTGCAGATACGCAGTATTTT.

This clonotype was seen a few times. V is TRBV7-9 and J is TRBJ2-7; a weak D match, TRBD1 (6 bases). The CDR3 length is 13 residues. CDR1 is SEHNR, CDR2 FQNEAQ, per germline (reference sequence). Trimming removed 3 bases from V and 3 bases from J, with 9 bases in between. The CDR3 region is CASSLRTDYEQYF. DNA of the CDR3: TGTGCCAGCAGCTTGCGGACAGACTACGAGCAGTACTTC.

The genes are TRBV6-6 and TRBJ1-3; a weak D match, TRBD1 (5 bases). V was pared by 6 bases and J by 0 bases, with 18 bases between. This CDR3 region has 17 residues. Germline V lookup: CDR1 MNHNY, CDR2 SVGAGI (reference sequence). The CDR3 region is CASSHRDPSSSGNTIYF. CDR3 in DNA: TGTGCCAGCAGCCACCGGGACCCCTCGTCCTCTGGAAACACCATATATTTT.

This clonotype was counted many times. The CDR3 loop reads CASSADGAETQYF. The DNA of the CDR3 is TGTGCCAGCAGTGCTGACGGGGCAGAGACCCAGTACTTC. The rearrangement links TRBV2 to TRBJ2-5, with D perhaps being TRBD1 or TRBD2 (5 bases each). The CDR3 runs to 13 residues. Trimming removed 4 bases from V and 4 bases from J, with 10 bases in between. Germline CDR1 is SNHLY and CDR2 is FYNNEI.

This clonotype came up a few times. The rearrangement joins TRBV20-1 to TRBJ2-1, with TRBD2 matching 9 bases. The CDR3 has 14 amino acids. Trimming cost V 6 bases and J 5 bases; bases outside gene matches: 8. Germline lookup yields CDR1 DFQATT and CDR2 SNEGSKA (reference sequence). This CDR3 is CSATTSGLNNEQFF. CDR3 DNA: TGCAGTGCCACGACTAGCGGACTCAACAATGAGCAGTTCTTC.

The chain joins TRBV18 to TRBJ2-7; the D call may be TRBD1 or TRBD2 (6 bases each). V shed 6 bases and J shed 3 bases, with 15 bases lying between them. The CDR3 is 14 residues long. CDR1 is KGHSH, CDR2 LQKENI, per germline. For the CDR3, the DNA is TGTGCCAGCTCCCCGGGGGCTAGCGACTACGAGCAGTACTTC. This gives the protein CASSPGASDYEQYF.

This clonotype has at least ten counts. The CDR3 spells CATSGQEGKDTEAFF. The CDR3 bases are TGTGCCACCAGTGGGCAAGAGGGGAAGGACACTGAAGCTTTCTTT. The chain couples TRBV24-1 to TRBJ1-1; weak D call: TRBD1 (5 bases). Per the germline V gene, CDR1 is KGHDR and CDR2 is SFDVKD. This CDR3 has 15 amino acids. Trimming took 5 bases from V and 3 from J, leaving 15 bases between them.

The chain recombines TRBV7-8 with TRBJ2-3, with TRBD1 identical over 7 bases. The junction had 8 bases not matched to a gene; V was cut back by 5 bases and J by 0 bases. Germline CDR1 and CDR2: SGHVS and FQNEAQ. This CDR3 has 16 amino acids. The CDR3 sequence is CASSPWDRQSTDTQYF. CDR3 sequence (DNA): TGTGCCAGCAGCCCCTGGGACAGACAGAGCACAGATACGCAGTATTTT.

The J gene is TRBJ1-5, the V gene TRBV6-6; TRBD1 matches 8 bases. V lost 7 bases, J lost 3 bases, and 5 bases stayed unmatched. The CDR3 is 14 residues long. Germline V gene data show CDR1 as MNHNY and CDR2 as SVGAGI (reference sequence). The CDR3 is CASTGQGTNQPQHF. As DNA, the CDR3 is TGTGCCAGCACCGGACAGGGTACCAATCAGCCCCAGCATTTT.

The J gene is TRBJ2-7, the V gene TRBV10-3; TRBD1 matches at 7 bases. CDR3 length: 13 residues. Germline V gives CDR1 ENHRY, CDR2 SYGVKD. After removal of 7 bases from V and 1 base from J, the junction contained 4 bases not matched to a gene. The CDR3 sequence: CAITTGESYEQYF. CDR3 coding DNA: TGTGCCATCACAACAGGGGAATCCTACGAGCAGTACTTC.

The genes are TRBV6-2 or TRBV6-3 and TRBJ2-3, with D hard to call. Trimming pared 5 bases from V and 2 bases from J, leaving 8 bases between. The germline CDR1 and CDR2 sequences are MNHEY and SVGEGT. This CDR3 is 13 amino acids long. CDR3 loop: CASSLQITDTQYF. The CDR3 nucleotides are TGTGCCAGCAGTCTTCAAATCACAGATACGCAGTATTTT.

This clonotype occurred a few times. The chain uses TRBV10-2 and TRBJ1-5; D remains unclear. This CDR3 spans 13 amino acids. V was pared by 3 bases and J by 9 bases, with 12 bases between. Germline V CDR1 and CDR2: WSHSY, SAAADI. The chain's CDR3 is CASSEAGQTPQHF. CDR3 in DNA: TGCGCCAGCAGTGAAGCCGGGCAAACGCCCCAGCATTTT.

This clonotype was detected ten times or more. This CDR3 reads CASSGAGTDTQYF. CDR3 DNA sequence: TGTGCCAGTAGTGGGGCAGGCACAGATACGCAGTATTTT. The rearrangement links TRBV19 to TRBJ2-3, with D tentatively TRBD1 (5 bases). Germline V gene sequence: CDR1 LNHDA, CDR2 SQIVND (reference sequence). V dropped 5 bases and J dropped 1 base, with 7 bases sitting between them. The CDR3 sequence is 13 residues long. The whole variable domain, filled in from reference TRBV19 and TRBJ2-3, reads DGGITQSPKYLFRKEGQNVTLSCEQNLNHDAMYWYRQDPGQGLRLIYYSQIVNDFQKGDIAEGYSVSREKKESFPLTVTSAQKNPTAFYLCASSGAGTDTQYFGPGTRLTVL.

The chain is built from TRBV9 and TRBJ2-1, with a possible D match to TRBD2 (5 bases). CDR1 is SGDLS, CDR2 YYNGEE, per germline. Trimming took 6 bases from V and 3 from J, leaving 25 bases between them. The CDR3 length is 18 residues. CDR3 nucleotides: TGTGCCAGCACCTTCACCTCTGGCTGGGCAGACTACTACAATGAGCAGTTCTTC. Its protein product is CASTFTSGWADYYNEQFF.

This clonotype was picked up many times. The chain combines TRBV18 with TRBJ2-3, with D hard to call. This CDR3 region has 15 residues. Between the trimmed V and J ends, which lost 2 bases and 4 bases, there was a span of 13 bases. In germline, CDR1 is KGHSH, CDR2 LQKENI. This chain's CDR3 is CASSPTAVESDTQYF. The CDR3 DNA follows: TGTGCCAGCTCACCAACCGCGGTAGAGTCAGATACGCAGTATTTT.

This clonotype was counted ten times or more. This chain joins TRBV2 and TRBJ2-2; D is undetermined. Trimming cost V 7 bases and J 1 base, with 10 bases left between them. Germline V lookup: CDR1 SNHLY, CDR2 FYNNEI. The CDR3 has 14 amino acids. CDR3 region: CASKLRQNTGELFF. CDR3 coding DNA: TGTGCCAGCAAATTGAGACAGAACACCGGGGAGCTGTTTTTT. The variable domain in full, with the rest retrieved from reference TRBV2 and TRBJ2-2, is EPEVTQTPSHQVTQMGQEVILRCVPISNHLYFYWYRQILGQKVEFLVSFYNNEISEKSEIFDDQFSVERPDGSNFTLKIRSTKLEDSAMYFCASKLRQNTGELFFGEGSRLTVL.

This chain connects TRBV7-9 to TRBJ2-7, with a weak D call TRBD2 (5 bases). V dropped 4 bases and J dropped 5 bases, with 9 bases sitting between them. The CDR3 is 12 amino acids. Germline values: CDR1 SEHNR, CDR2 FQNEAQ (reference sequence). The CDR3 DNA reads TGTGCCAGCAGCTACGGGGATAACGAGCAGTACTTC. It encodes CASSYGDNEQYF.

This clonotype was counted only a few times. The genes are TRBV7-9 and TRBJ1-2, with a weak D call TRBD1 (5 bases). With 1 base removed from V and 7 bases from J, the gap between germline ends came to 10 bases. CDR3 length equals 13 residues. Germline CDR1 is SEHNR and CDR2 is FQNEAQ (reference sequence). The chain's CDR3 is CASSLEGGTGYTF. CDR3 in DNA: TGTGCCAGCAGCTTAGAAGGAGGGACTGGCTACACCTTC.

The V and J genes are TRBV11-3 and TRBJ1-3; TRBD1 matches at 11 bases. This CDR3 is 14 amino acids long. Germline CDR1 reads SGHNT; CDR2 reads YENEEA. J was trimmed by 8 bases and V by 3 bases; bases with no gene match: 3. CDR3 nucleotides: TGTGCCAGCAGCTTCGGACAGGGGGCTGACACCATATATTTT. This gives the protein CASSFGQGADTIYF.

This clonotype was picked up a small number of times. The germline gene is not matched at one end of the junction; a read error may be the cause. The CDR3 region has the DNA TGCACCAGCAGCACCCGAGTGAACACTGAAGCTTTCTTT. This codes for CTSSTRVNTEAFF. This chain links TRBV5-1 with TRBJ1-1; D remains unclear. This CDR3 spans 13 amino acids. Germline-derived CDR1 and CDR2 are SGHRS and YFSETQ.

Many counts were recorded for this clonotype. This chain uses TRBV30 with TRBJ2-2, with 7 bases fitting TRBD1. The CDR3 has 15 amino acids. CDR1 and CDR2 from the germline V gene are GTSNPN and SVGIG (reference sequence). V lost 2 bases, J lost 4 bases, and 7 bases stayed unmatched. Here the CDR3 reads CAWSTRTGSTGELFF. CDR3 nucleotide sequence: TGTGCCTGGAGTACTCGGACAGGCTCCACCGGGGAGCTGTTTTTT.